These T cell receptor beta chains were read from a single sample in a study of blood T cells in healthy people across ages. Each CDR3 protein gets one entry after TCRdb re-called the 5' RACE reads with MiXCR. The table includes 1 million to 1.2 million distinct CDR3 sequences, about two fifths detected once. The sequenced sample was blood. The receptor source for this set is a man aged 18 to 30 in good health. CDR3s include the opening cysteine and the closing phenylalanine or tryptophan. A D gene is named only where the DNA matches it firmly. Clone size appears in some rows only: once, few, many, or a class for an expanded clone.

size	V	D	J	DNA	CDR3
.	TRBV29-1	TRBD1	TRBJ1-1	TGCAGCGTTGCCCGGACAGGGGACAGAACTGAAGCTTTCTTT	CSVARTGDRTEAFF
.	TRBV3-1	TRBD1	TRBJ2-3	TGTGCCAGCAGCCAGTCAGGGGGCTCTAGCACAGATACGCAGTATTTT	CASSQSGGSSTDTQYF
.	TRBV14	TRBD1	TRBJ1-1	TGTGCCAGCAGCCAAGATACGCCCAGGGGGGCGAGGAACACTGAAGCTTTCTTT	CASSQDTPRGARNTEAFF
.	TRBV2	.	TRBJ1-4	TGTGCCAGCCAATTGAGCACGGGCTCGAGACTGTTTTTT	CASQLSTGSRLFF
.	TRBV25-1	.	TRBJ1-1	TGTGCCACCAGGGAGGGTTTAGGCCGCAACATGAACACTGAAGCTTTCTTT	CATREGLGRNMNTEAFF
.	TRBV5-1	.	TRBJ1-5	TGCGCCAGCAGCCAGAGTGGTGGGGTCGGGCAGCCCCAGCATTTT	CASSQSGGVGQPQHF
few	TRBV28	TRBD2	TRBJ2-1	TGTGCCAGCCTCTTACTAGCGGGGGGAGCCAATGAGCAGTTCTTC	CASLLLAGGANEQFF
few	TRBV20-1	.	TRBJ2-2	TGCAGTGCTAGAGAAGGGGCCCTCGGCGGGGAGCTGTTTTTT	CSAREGALGGELFF
.	TRBV4-3	.	TRBJ2-3	TGCGCCAGCAGCTCGTGGATGACAGATACGCAGTATTTT	CASSSWMTDTQYF
.	TRBV20-1	TRBD1	TRBJ2-7	TGCAGTGCTCGACGGACAGGGATAACCTACGAGCAGTACTTC	CSARRTGITYEQYF
.	TRBV4-3	.	TRBJ2-4	TGCGCCAGCAGCCAAGACCCCGGGGCAACCCTAGCCAAAAACATTCAGTACTTC	CASSQDPGATLAKNIQYF
.	TRBV6-2/TRBV6-3	.	TRBJ2-3	TGTGCCGGCAGTTACCGGCGGGGTTACACAGATACGCAGTATTTT	CAGSYRRGYTDTQYF
.	TRBV12-3/TRBV12-4	TRBD2	TRBJ2-7	TGTGCCAGCAGTGGGGGACTAGTGCATGAGCAGTACTTC	CASSGGLVHEQYF
.	TRBV7-2	.	TRBJ1-6	TGTGCCAGCAGCTTGGAGACCCGTACCTCACTGGCCCTCCACTTT	CASSLETRTSLALHF
many	TRBV12-3/TRBV12-4	.	TRBJ1-1	TGTGCCAGCAGTTTAAGTCGGACTGAAGCTTTCTTT	CASSLSRTEAFF
.	TRBV3-1	.	TRBJ2-6	TGTGCCAGCAGCCAAGATCTTAAGGGATCTGGGGCCAACGTCCTGACTTTC	CASSQDLKGSGANVLTF
.	TRBV13	.	TRBJ2-3	TGTGCCAGCAGCTTCCAACCGCCTCGAGATACGCAGTATTTT	CASSFQPPRDTQYF